This record looks at one T cell receptor beta chain sequence and its context. Total RNA was extracted at no less than 6 micrograms per sample. This sample was included in a study of blood T cells in healthy people across ages. Germline V gene data show CDR1 as KGHSH and CDR2 as LQKENI. With 4 bases removed from V and 2 bases from J, the gap between germline ends came to 11 bases. The CDR3 has 14 residues. A sample-barcoded 5' primer and a J-beta primer mix were used in a second PCR of about 6 to 12 cycles. The yield of each sample was at least 2.5 million CDR3-containing paired-end reads. TCRdb redid the calling of the 5' RACE reads with MiXCR, one entry per CDR3 protein. Here the sample spans about 720,000 distinct CDR3 sequences, 20% to 25% being singletons. This sample also appeared in a second study, on T cells of mothers and their children. That source notes: At a rate of approximately 1.5 ug per 15 ul, cDNA synthesis received all of the extracted RNA.

The chain joins TRBV18 to TRBJ2-5; the D gene is possibly TRBD1 (6 bases). The sample taken for sequencing was blood. The receptor was isolated from a boy aged 5-17 years in good health. In DNA, the CDR3 is TGTGCCAGCTCACGAAAACAGGGACAAGAGACCCAGTACTTC. Protein: CASSRKQGQETQYF.